The rows below give T cell receptor beta chains drawn from one sample of a study of cytomegalovirus exposure and HLA in healthy donors. Data came from immunoSEQ multiplex PCR; TCRdb stores just in-frame clones and leaves some out. The data show roughly 93,000 clones, 76% seen once. The sample comprised PBMCs. These receptors originate from a man aged 35 to 55 in good health and CMV-seronegative. Each CDR3 is given with its conserved first and last residue. A D gene is named only where the DNA matches it firmly. A clone size is listed for some rows: how often the clone was seen (once, few, many), or a class if it is expanded.

TRBV5-5,.,14,.,TRBJ2-5,TGTGCCAGCAGCTTGGGGGGGGTAGGGAAGACCCAGTACTTC,CASSLGGVGKTQYF
TRBV6-5,.,15,few,TRBJ2-7,TGTGCCAGCAGTTACAGTTCCCTAGGCTCCTACGAGCAGTACTTC,CASSYSSLGSYEQYF
TRBV5-6,.,12,.,TRBJ2-7,TGTGCCAGCAGCTGGGGCCACTACGAGCAGTACTTC,CASSWGHYEQYF
TRBV9,.,15,.,TRBJ2-2,TGTGCCAGCAGCGTAGGTCCCTCGGGCACCGGGGAGCTGTTTTTT,CASSVGPSGTGELFF
TRBV7-8,.,16,.,TRBJ1-6,TGTGCCAGCAGCCTCACAGGGTGGTCCTATAATTCACCCCTCCACTTT,CASSLTGWSYNSPLHF
TRBV5-1,.,16,.,TRBJ2-2,TGCGCCAGCAGCACAGGACAGCCTACGAACACCGGGGAGCTGTTTTTT,CASSTGQPTNTGELFF
TRBV28,TRBD1,16,.,TRBJ1-2,TGTGCCAGCACCAACGCCCGCGGGACAGGGCTCTATGGCTACACCTTC,CASTNARGTGLYGYTF
TRBV27,.,14,few,TRBJ1-1,TGTGCCAGCAGTTTAGCAGGGGCAAACACTGAAGCTTTCTTT,CASSLAGANTEAFF
TRBV7-8,TRBD2,16,.,TRBJ2-1,TGTGCCAGCAGCTTATTTAGCGGGATTACCTACAATGAGCAGTTCTTC,CASSLFSGITYNEQFF
TRBV11-2,.,14,few,TRBJ2-1,TGTGCCAGCAGCTTAGTGAGGGGGAGCAATGAGCAGTTCTTC,CASSLVRGSNEQFF
TRBV7-8,.,14,.,TRBJ1-2,TGTGCCAGCAGCTTAGCGGGGGCAGACTATGGCTACACCTTC,CASSLAGADYGYTF
TRBV13,TRBD2,13,.,TRBJ2-1,TGTGCCAGCAGCTTACAGTTAGCGGGGAAGCAGTTCTTC,CASSLQLAGKQFF
TRBV28,.,14,.,TRBJ1-6,TGTGCCAGCAGTTTACAAGGGGGGGCTGTTCCCCTCCACTTT,CASSLQGGAVPLHF
TRBV6-5,TRBD1,14,once,TRBJ1-1,TGTGCCAGCAGCTACAGGGACAGGAACACTGAAGCTTTCTTT,CASSYRDRNTEAFF
TRBV5-6,.,16,few,TRBJ1-3,TGTGCCAGCAGCTTGGGAGGGAAGATCTCTGGAAACACCATATATTTT,CASSLGGKISGNTIYF
TRBV4-3,.,15,.,TRBJ2-5,TGCGCCAGCAGCCTAGGAGCGGCGTACCAAGAGACCCAGTACTTC,CASSLGAAYQETQYF
TRBV12-5,.,12,.,TRBJ1-2,TGTGCTAGTGAGGCAGGCCACTATGGCTACACCTTC,CASEAGHYGYTF
TRBV28,TRBD1,14,few,TRBJ2-2,TGTGCCAGCTCCACACAGGGGGAGGCCGGGGAGCTGTTTTTT,CASSTQGEAGELFF
TRBV7-3,.,18,.,TRBJ2-3,TGTGCCAGCAGCTTAACCGCGAAGCGGGGACATAGCACAGATACGCAGTATTTT,CASSLTAKRGHSTDTQYF
TRBV29-1,TRBD2,15,.,TRBJ2-7,TGCAGCGCCCGACCCAGCGGGACCAGCTCCTACGAGCAGTACTTC,CSARPSGTSSYEQYF
TRBV28,TRBD1,15,.,TRBJ1-4,TGTGCCAGCAGACACAGGGGACGGGCTAATGAAAAACTGTTTTTT,CASRHRGRANEKLFF
TRBV2,.,12,.,TRBJ2-5,TGTGCCGGCGGGGGCAGGGGAGAGACCCAGTACTTC,CAGGGRGETQYF
TRBV7-9,.,16,.,TRBJ2-7,TGTGCCAGCAGCGACCGGGACACTGAGGTCGCCTACGAGCAGTACTTC,CASSDRDTEVAYEQYF
TRBV18,.,15,.,TRBJ1-5,TGTGCCAGCTCACCTGGCTTGATTGGCAATCAGCCCCAGCATTTT,CASSPGLIGNQPQHF
TRBV5-4,TRBD1,15,.,TRBJ2-7,TGTGCCAGCAGCGAATCCGGGACAGGGAGGGAAGAGCAGTACTTC,CASSESGTGREEQYF
TRBV6-6,TRBD1,16,.,TRBJ1-3,TGTGCCAGCACCACAACCGACAGGGGGCAGGGAAACACCATATATTTT,CASTTTDRGQGNTIYF
TRBV6-5,.,15,.,TRBJ1-4,TGTGCCAGCAGTTTATTAGGGACTACCGGTGAAAAACTGTTTTTT,CASSLLGTTGEKLFF
TRBV4-1,TRBD1,15,.,TRBJ1-6,TGCGCCAGCAGCCAGAACAGGGGTTTTGGGTCACCCCTCCACTTT,CASSQNRGFGSPLHF
TRBV2,.,10,once,TRBJ1-4,TGTGCCAGCCTCGGGGGAAAACTGTTTTTT,CASLGGKLFF
TRBV4-2,TRBD1,16,few,TRBJ1-3,TGTGCCAGCAGACATCCAGGACAGGGGGCTGGAAACACCATATATTTT,CASRHPGQGAGNTIYF
TRBV7-2,.,16,.,TRBJ1-1,TGTGCCAGCAGCTTCGACCGCCAGGGGTCTTTCACTGAAGCTTTCTTT,CASSFDRQGSFTEAFF
TRBV7-9,.,14,.,TRBJ1-1,TGTGCCAGCAGCTTAGATATCGGAGACACTGAAGCTTTCTTT,CASSLDIGDTEAFF
TRBV5-4,TRBD1,18,few,TRBJ1-5,TGTGCCAGCAGCTTGGGGACAGGGGACCTTACAGTGAATCAGCCCCAGCATTTT,CASSLGTGDLTVNQPQHF
TRBV6-5,TRBD1,14,few,TRBJ2-7,TGTGCCAGCAGTTACGGACAGGGGGCCTACGAGCAGTACTTC,CASSYGQGAYEQYF
TRBV7-2,.,13,.,TRBJ2-3,TGTGCCAGCAGCCAGGACCCGAGCGGGACGCAGTATTTT,CASSQDPSGTQYF
TRBV5-1,TRBD1,17,.,TRBJ2-3,TGCGCCAGCAGCTTGCTTGGACAGGGAACTAGCACAGATACGCAGTATTTT,CASSLLGQGTSTDTQYF
TRBV7-8,.,15,.,TRBJ1-4,TGTGCCAGCAGCTTAGTCGCAGGGAGGAATGAAAAACTGTTTTTT,CASSLVAGRNEKLFF
TRBV5-1,TRBD2,14,.,TRBJ2-4,TGCGCCAGCAGCCCGCGGGGGGCCAAAAACATTCAGTACTTC,CASSPRGAKNIQYF
TRBV19,.,15,.,TRBJ1-2,TGTGCCAGTAGGGGAGTGGGGAGCCAGCACTATGGCTACACCTTC,CASRGVGSQHYGYTF
TRBV4-2,.,15,.,TRBJ1-6,TGTGCCAGCAGCCAAGAATGGGGGGGGAGGCCTCGCCTCCACTTT,CASSQEWGGRPRLHF
TRBV7-9,.,14,.,TRBJ1-4,TGTGCCAGCAGCTTAGGCCAGGGTGGCGAAAAACTGTTTTTT,CASSLGQGGEKLFF
TRBV4-3,TRBD2,17,once,TRBJ2-3,TGCGCCAGCAGCCAAGACCCCCTAGCGGGGGTTGGAGATACGCAGTATTTT,CASSQDPLAGVGDTQYF
TRBV25-1,.,12,few,TRBJ1-1,TGTGCCAGCAGGCACAGCAACACTGAAGCTTTCTTT,CASRHSNTEAFF
TRBV5-6,.,17,.,TRBJ2-6,TGTGCCAGCAGCTTTAGAGGACTAAGCTCTGGGGCCAACGTCCTGACTTTC,CASSFRGLSSGANVLTF
TRBV7-9,.,16,.,TRBJ2-2,TGTGCCAGCAGCTTAAGGAGGGAGGTAAACACCGGGGAGCTGTTTTTT,CASSLRREVNTGELFF
TRBV7-6,.,16,few,TRBJ2-7,TGTGCCAGCAGCTTAGCTGCAGGGGACCCTTCCTACGAGCAGTACTTC,CASSLAAGDPSYEQYF
TRBV27,TRBD1,15,.,TRBJ1-2,TGTGCCAGCAGTTTATCCGACAGGGGCCGATATGGCTACACCTTC,CASSLSDRGRYGYTF
TRBV5-4,TRBD1,16,once,TRBJ2-3,TGTGCCAGCAGCCCCCCCCCGGGACAGGGGACAGATACGCAGTATTTT,CASSPPPGQGTDTQYF
TRBV21-1,.,16,.,TRBJ2-3,TGTGCCAGCAGCAAAGGATGGACAACCAGCACAGATACGCAGTATTTT,CASSKGWTTSTDTQYF